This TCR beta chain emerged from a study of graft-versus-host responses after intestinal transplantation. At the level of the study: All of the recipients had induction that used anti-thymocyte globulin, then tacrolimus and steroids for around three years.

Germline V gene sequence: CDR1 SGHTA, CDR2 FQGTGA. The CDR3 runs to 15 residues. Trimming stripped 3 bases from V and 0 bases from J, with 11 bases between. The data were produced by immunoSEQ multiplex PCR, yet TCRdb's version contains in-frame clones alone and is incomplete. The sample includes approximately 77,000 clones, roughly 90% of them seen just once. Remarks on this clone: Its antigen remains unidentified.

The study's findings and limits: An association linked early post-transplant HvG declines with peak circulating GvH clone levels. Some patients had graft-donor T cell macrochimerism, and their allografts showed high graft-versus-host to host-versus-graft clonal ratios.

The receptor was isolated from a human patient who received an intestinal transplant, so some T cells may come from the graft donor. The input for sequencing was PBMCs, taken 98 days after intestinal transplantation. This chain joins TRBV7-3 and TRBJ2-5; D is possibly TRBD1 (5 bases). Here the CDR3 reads CASSFDRRYQETQYF. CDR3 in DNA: TGTGCCAGCAGCTTCGACAGAAGGTACCAAGAGACCCAGTACTTC.